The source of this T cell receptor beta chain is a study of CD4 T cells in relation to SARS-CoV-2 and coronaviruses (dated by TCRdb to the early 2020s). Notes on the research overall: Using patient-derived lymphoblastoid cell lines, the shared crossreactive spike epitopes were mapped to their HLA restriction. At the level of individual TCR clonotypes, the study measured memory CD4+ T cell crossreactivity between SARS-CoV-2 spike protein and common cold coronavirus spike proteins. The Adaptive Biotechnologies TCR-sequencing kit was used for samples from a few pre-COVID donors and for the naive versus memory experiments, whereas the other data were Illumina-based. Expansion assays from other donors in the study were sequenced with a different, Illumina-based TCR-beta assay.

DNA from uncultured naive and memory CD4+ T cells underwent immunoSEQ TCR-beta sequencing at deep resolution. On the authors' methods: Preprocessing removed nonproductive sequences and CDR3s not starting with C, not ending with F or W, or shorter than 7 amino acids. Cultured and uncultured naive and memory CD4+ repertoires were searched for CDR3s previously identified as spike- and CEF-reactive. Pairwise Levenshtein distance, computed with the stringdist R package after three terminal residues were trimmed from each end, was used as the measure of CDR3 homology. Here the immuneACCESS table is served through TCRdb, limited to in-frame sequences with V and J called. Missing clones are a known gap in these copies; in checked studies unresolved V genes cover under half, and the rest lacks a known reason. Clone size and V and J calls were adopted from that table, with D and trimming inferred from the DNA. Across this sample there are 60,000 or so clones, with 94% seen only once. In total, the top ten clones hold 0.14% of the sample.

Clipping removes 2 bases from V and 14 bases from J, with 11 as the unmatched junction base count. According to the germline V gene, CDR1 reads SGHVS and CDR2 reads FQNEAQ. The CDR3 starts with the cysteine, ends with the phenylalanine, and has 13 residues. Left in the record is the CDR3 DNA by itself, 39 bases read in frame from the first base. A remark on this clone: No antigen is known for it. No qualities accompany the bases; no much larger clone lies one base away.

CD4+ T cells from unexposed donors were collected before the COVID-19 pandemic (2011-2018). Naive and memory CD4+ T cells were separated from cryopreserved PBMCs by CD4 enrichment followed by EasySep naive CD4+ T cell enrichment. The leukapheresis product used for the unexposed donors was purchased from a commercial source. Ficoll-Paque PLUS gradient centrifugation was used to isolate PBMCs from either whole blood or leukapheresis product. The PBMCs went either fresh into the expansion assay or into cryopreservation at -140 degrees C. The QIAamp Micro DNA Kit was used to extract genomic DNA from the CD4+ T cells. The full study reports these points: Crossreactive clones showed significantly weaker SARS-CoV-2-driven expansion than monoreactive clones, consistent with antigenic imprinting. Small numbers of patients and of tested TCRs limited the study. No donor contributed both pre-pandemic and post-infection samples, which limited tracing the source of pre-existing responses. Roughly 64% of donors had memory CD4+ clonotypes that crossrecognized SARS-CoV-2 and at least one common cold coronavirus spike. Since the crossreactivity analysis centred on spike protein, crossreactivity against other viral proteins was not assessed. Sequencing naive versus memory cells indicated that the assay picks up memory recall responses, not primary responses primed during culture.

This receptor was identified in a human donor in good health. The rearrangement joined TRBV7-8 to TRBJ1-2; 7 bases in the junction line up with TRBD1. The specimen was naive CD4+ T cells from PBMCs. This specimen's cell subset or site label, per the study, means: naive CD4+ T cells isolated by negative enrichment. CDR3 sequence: CASSLTTTGIGTF. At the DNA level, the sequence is TGTGCCAGCAGCTTAACGACGACAGGGATAGGGACCTTC.